The 26 T cell receptor beta chains reported below all come from one sample, sequenced in a study of blood T cell dynamics during melanoma immunotherapy. Time point denoted: week 3, after first cycle of checkpoint inhibitor. TCRdb's table, derived via immunoSEQ multiplex PCR, lists solely in-frame clones and lacks some. The data contain a few thousand clones, approximately 91% of them singletons. Sample: blood, taken from a patient treated with checkpoint blockade. The receptors shown here come from a human donor with melanoma.

CDR3 in DNA: TGTGCCAGCAGCCAACGACTAGCGGCCTCCTACGAGCAGTACTTC. The encoded protein is CASSQRLAASYEQYF. The chain combines TRBV7-9 with TRBJ2-7; 9 nucleotides line up with TRBD2. Germline V gene data show CDR1 as SEHNR and CDR2 as FQNEAQ (reference sequence). V trimming: 5 bases; J trimming: 0 bases; junction bases outside the gene matches: 5. The CDR3 covers 15 residues.

V is TRBV6-5 and J is TRBJ1-2, with no clear D. Germline-derived CDR1 and CDR2 are MNHEY and SVGAGI. The ends were cut back, 5 bases at V and 6 bases at J, with 16 bases in the middle. The CDR3 contains 14 residues. CDR3 nucleotide sequence: TGTGCCAGCAGTCGTGCAGGCAGGATACATGGCTACACCTTC. As protein: CASSRAGRIHGYTF.

This chain uses TRBV5-4 with TRBJ2-3; 9 nucleotides line up with TRBD2. V dropped 0 bases and J dropped 4; count of bases not matched to a gene: 6. The CDR3 is 16 residues long. CDR1 SGHNT and CDR2 YYREEE come from the germline V gene (reference sequence). This CDR3 reads CASSLDLREGADTQYF. CDR3 coding DNA: TGTGCCAGCAGCTTGGATTTGCGGGAGGGCGCAGATACGCAGTATTTT.

The chain combines TRBV25-1 with TRBJ1-3, with 8 positions matching TRBD1. The junction had 3 bases not matched to a gene; V was cut back by 2 bases and J by 3 bases. The CDR3 contains 15 residues. In germline, CDR1 is MGHDK, CDR2 SYGVNS. This chain's CDR3 is CASSEPGGDGNTIYF. Here the CDR3 DNA reads TGTGCCAGCAGTGAACCAGGGGGCGATGGAAACACCATATATTTT.

The rearrangement links TRBV7-6 to TRBJ2-3, with D possibly matching TRBD2 (5 bases). This CDR3 spans 11 amino acids. In germline, CDR1 is SGHVS, CDR2 FNYEAQ. Deletions cut 8 bases from V and 4 bases from J, with 7 bases between. The CDR3 sequence: CASEGPDTQYF. CDR3 nucleotide sequence: TGTGCCAGCGAGGGCCCAGATACGCAGTATTTT.

The rearrangement uses TRBV7-9 and TRBJ2-1, with D maybe TRBD2 (6 bases). Germline CDR1 is SEHNR and CDR2 is FQNEAQ (reference sequence). This CDR3 contains 16 residues. Trimming pared 2 bases from V and 6 bases from J, leaving 17 bases between. The CDR3 sequence: CASSLQAGVKLNEQFF. The CDR3 coding sequence is TGTGCCAGCAGCTTACAAGCGGGCGTTAAACTCAATGAGCAGTTCTTC.

The rearrangement uses TRBV5-6 and TRBJ1-2, with 7 bases identical to TRBD1. CDR1 and CDR2 from the germline V gene are SGHDT and YYEEEE. This CDR3 is 13 amino acids long. With 3 bases clipped from V and 4 bases from J, the junction kept 3 bases outside the gene matches. CDR3 bases: TGTGCCAGCAGCTCGGGACAGTTCTATGGCTACACCTTC. Translation gives CASSSGQFYGYTF. Full variable domain (missing parts from reference TRBV5-6 and TRBJ1-2): DAGVTQSPTHLIKTRGQQVTLRCSPKSGHDTVSWYQQALGQGPQFIFQYYEEEERQRGNFPDRFSGHQFPNYSSELNVNALLLGDSALYLCASSSGQFYGYTFGSGTRLTVV.

The rearrangement joins TRBV5-1 to TRBJ2-6; 7 bases line up with TRBD2. The CDR3 runs 16 residues. J gave up 1 base and V 1 base, and 2 bases lay outside the gene matches. The germline gives CDR1 SGHRS, CDR2 YFSETQ. This CDR3 reads CASSLREVSGANVLTF. DNA for the CDR3: TGCGCCAGCAGCTTGCGGGAGGTGTCTGGGGCCAACGTCCTGACTTTC.

The chain employs TRBV19 and TRBJ2-7, with D unclear. The germline gives CDR1 LNHDA, CDR2 SQIVND (reference sequence). The CDR3 has 15 amino acids. V was pared by 4 bases and J by 6 bases, with 19 bases between. CDR3 sequence (DNA): TGTGCCAGTAGTACTTTGGTTGTCGAGCTGGGCGAGCAGTACTTC. It yields the protein CASSTLVVELGEQYF.

J is TRBJ1-5 and V is TRBV7-9; 7 bases are a match to TRBD1. Germline V gene lookup returns CDR1 SEHNR and CDR2 FQNEAQ (reference sequence). V lost 3 bases, J lost 2 bases, and 4 bases stayed unmatched. This CDR3 contains 15 residues. The CDR3 region is CASSLTGNGNQPQHF. CDR3 DNA sequence: TGTGCCAGCAGCTTGACAGGGAACGGCAATCAGCCCCAGCATTTT. The full variable domain, its missing parts supplied by reference TRBV7-9 and TRBJ1-5, is DTGVSQNPRHKITKRGQNVTFRCDPISEHNRLYWYRQTLGQGPEFLTYFQNEAQLEKSRLLSDRFSAERPKGSFSTLEIQRTEQGDSAMYLCASSLTGNGNQPQHFGDGTRLSIL.

V gene TRBV13 combines with J gene TRBJ1-5; TRBD1 aligns across 7 bases. Germline V gene lookup returns CDR1 PRHDT and CDR2 FYEKMQ (reference sequence). The CDR3 totals 14 residues. V trimming: 5 bases; J trimming: 7 bases; junction bases outside the gene matches: 8. The CDR3 DNA is TGTGCCAGCAGCCAGGGGGGGGCAAGGCAGCCCCAGCATTTT. This gives the protein CASSQGGARQPQHF.

CDR3 nucleotide sequence: TGTGCCAGCAGTCCGCCGACAGGACTCTTTCTCGAGCAGTACTTC. Translation: CASSPPTGLFLEQYF. The chain combines TRBV27 with TRBJ2-7; TRBD1 might be the D (6 bases). With 5 bases removed from V and 6 bases from J, the gap between germline ends came to 20 bases. CDR3 length: 15 amino acids. The germline gives CDR1 MNHEY, CDR2 SMNVEV (reference sequence).

The genes are TRBV9 and TRBJ2-1; tentatively, D is TRBD2 (6 bases). Germline V gives CDR1 SGDLS, CDR2 YYNGEE. V shed 7 bases and J shed 4 bases, with 6 bases lying between them. There are 11 residues in the CDR3. The CDR3 DNA reads as TGTGCCAGCGGGGGGTACAATGAGCAGTTCTTC. Translating it yields CASGGYNEQFF.

The chain recombines TRBV7-2 with TRBJ2-5; possibly TRBD2 for D (6 bases). The J call is doubtful: the DNA matches TRBJ2-7 better. Germline CDR1 reads SGHTA; CDR2 reads FQGNSA. This CDR3 has 14 amino acids. In nucleotides, the CDR3 is TGTGCCAGCAGCTGGGGGGTAGCGTCCTACGAGCAGTACTTC. Amino acid sequence: CASSWGVASYEQYF.

The chain links TRBV5-1 to TRBJ2-7; the D gene could be TRBD1 or TRBD2 (5 bases each). The CDR3 extends over 13 amino acids. Trimming stripped 4 bases from V and 4 bases from J, with 12 bases between. The germline V gene has CDR1 SGHRS and CDR2 YFSETQ. The CDR3 sequence: CASSRDGPYEQYF. The CDR3 DNA is TGCGCCAGCAGCCGGGACGGACCTTACGAGCAGTACTTC.

This sequence joins TRBV11-2 and TRBJ2-3; no clear D gene. CDR3 length: 14 residues. Germline V lookup: CDR1 SGHAT, CDR2 FQNNGV. The ends were cut back, 4 bases at V and 11 bases at J, with 19 bases in the middle. The CDR3 region has the DNA TGTGCCAGCAGCTCCTCGAATGACCCCTCGGGGCAGTATTTT. Its translation: CASSSSNDPSGQYF.

The genes are TRBV7-8 and TRBJ2-7; D unclear. The germline CDR1 and CDR2 sequences are SGHVS and FQNEAQ. CDR3 length: 15 amino acids. The V end was cut by 0 bases, the J end by 3 bases, with 12 bases between. The CDR3 DNA is TGTGCCAGCAGCTTAGCGCTAGGGATTCTCTACGAGCAGTACTTC. Its translation is CASSLALGILYEQYF.

The chain recombines TRBV7-9 with TRBJ1-4; perhaps TRBD1 as D (6 bases). The V and J ends lost 4 bases and 4 bases respectively, with 13 bases between them. CDR1 and CDR2 from the germline V gene are SEHNR and FQNEAQ (reference sequence). The CDR3 length is 15 residues. CDR3 loop: CASSSLTGSNEKLFF. The CDR3 coding sequence is TGTGCCAGCAGCTCCTTGACAGGCAGTAATGAAAAACTGTTTTTT.

The V and J genes are TRBV7-2 and TRBJ1-5; D gene uncertain. The CDR3 contains 14 residues. The ends were cut back, 5 bases at V and 3 bases at J, with 11 bases in the middle. Germline values: CDR1 SGHTA, CDR2 FQGNSA. CDR3 region: CASSLDYSNQPQHF. The CDR3 region has the DNA TGTGCCAGCAGCCTGGATTACTCCAATCAGCCCCAGCATTTT.

Concerning this clone: Lacking the conserved final phenylalanine or tryptophan, this CDR3 likely reflects a read error. Because the CDR3's place on the DNA is in doubt, the DNA is left out and the CDR3 is given as listed by TCRdb. The rearrangement links TRBV5-6 to TRBJ2-3; the DNA was not used to check the table's D call, TRBD1. Germline loops: CDR1 SGHDT, CDR2 YYEEEE. The CDR3 length is 11 residues, termini included. The CDR3 sequence: CASSLDRGLAV.

The genes are TRBV6-6 and TRBJ1-1; D is perhaps TRBD1 (5 bases). Germline V gene lookup returns CDR1 MNHNY and CDR2 SVGAGI (reference sequence). This CDR3 comprises 13 residues. The V end was cut by 5 bases, the J end by 8 bases, with 15 bases between. The DNA for the CDR3 is TGTGCCAGCAGTCCCCGGGGTTGGGGGGAAGCTTTCTTT. Residues: CASSPRGWGEAFF.

In this sample, this clone turned up a few times. J is TRBJ2-2 and V is TRBV7-2; 8 bases align to TRBD2. The ends lost 2 bases at V and 1 base at J; junction bases unmatched: 9. CDR1 and CDR2 (germline): SGHTA, FQGNSA. CDR3 length: 18 residues. CDR3 region: CASSLWADGRGNTGELFF. The CDR3 DNA reads as TGTGCCAGCAGCTTATGGGCAGACGGGAGGGGGAACACCGGGGAGCTGTTTTTT.

The rearrangement links TRBV13 to TRBJ1-3, with D possibly being TRBD1 (5 bases). Germline-derived CDR1 and CDR2 are PRHDT and FYEKMQ (reference sequence). The CDR3 is 17 residues long. Trimming removed 0 bases from V and 3 bases from J, with 15 bases in between. The CDR3 region is CASSLGPRGGDGNTIYF. DNA of the CDR3: TGTGCCAGCAGCTTAGGCCCCCGCGGGGGGGATGGAAACACCATATATTTT.

This clone was seen only once. The V gene is TRBV27, the J gene TRBJ2-7; 11 nucleotides align to TRBD1. CDR1 is MNHEY and CDR2 is SMNVEV in the germline V gene (reference sequence). J lost 7 bases, V lost 4 bases, and 9 bases had no gene match. The CDR3 consists of 15 residues. The CDR3: CASSSVGQGAGEQYF. The CDR3 DNA is TGTGCCAGCAGTTCCGTCGGACAGGGGGCGGGGGAGCAGTACTTC.

This chain connects TRBV6-4 to TRBJ2-1; D unclear. This CDR3 comprises 14 residues. Trimming shortened V by 4 bases and J by 8 bases, and 15 bases separated the two germline ends. Germline assignment: CDR1 MRHNA and CDR2 SNTAGT. The CDR3 loop reads CASSVSLRSHEQFF. The CDR3 nucleotides read TGTGCCAGCAGTGTTAGCCTCCGGAGCCATGAGCAGTTCTTC.

The chain is built from TRBV7-2 and TRBJ2-1; possibly TRBD2 for D (6 bases). CDR1 is SGHTA and CDR2 is FQGNSA in the germline V gene. This CDR3 is 17 amino acids long. The V end lost 5 bases, the J end lost 6 bases, and 23 bases lay between the germline ends. The CDR3 nucleotides read TGTGCCAGCAGCCACGGTTGGGGTCGGGCGGGACTCAATGAGCAGTTCTTC. Protein product: CASSHGWGRAGLNEQFF.